This T cell receptor (beta chain) emerged from a study of blood T cell repertoires in COVID-19. Whole-study context: The analysed material was cDNA or gDNA that came from T cells, B-cell-depleted T cells, or PBMCs.

The CDR3 runs to 14 residues. V lost 5 bases and J lost 10; bases outside the gene matches: 9. CDR1 and CDR2 from the germline V gene are SGHTA and FQGNSA. Generated by immunoSEQ multiplex PCR, the TCRdb table keeps only in-frame clones and is missing some. The repertoire includes 100,000 to 110,000 clones, approximately 90% of them detected once, and 2.1% sits in the top ten. The chain carries TRBV7-2 and TRBJ2-1, with 9 positions matching TRBD2. This TCR came from a man aged 45-65 years with active COVID-19. The source material was peripheral blood. Here the CDR3 DNA reads TGTGCCAGCAGCAGGCGGGAGGGCCTGGGGGAGCAGTTCTTC. Protein product: CASSRREGLGEQFF.